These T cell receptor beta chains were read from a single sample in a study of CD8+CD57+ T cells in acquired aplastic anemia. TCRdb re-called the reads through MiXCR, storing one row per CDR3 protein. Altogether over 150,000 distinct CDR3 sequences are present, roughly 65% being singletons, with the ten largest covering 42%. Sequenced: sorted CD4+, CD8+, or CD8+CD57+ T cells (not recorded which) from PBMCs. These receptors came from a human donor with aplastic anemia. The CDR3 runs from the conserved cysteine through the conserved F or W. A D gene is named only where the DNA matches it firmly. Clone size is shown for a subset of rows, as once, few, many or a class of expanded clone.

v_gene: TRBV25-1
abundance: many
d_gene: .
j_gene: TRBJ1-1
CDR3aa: CASRDLPNTEAFF
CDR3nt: TGTGCCAGCAGAGATTTGCCCAACACTGAAGCTTTCTTT

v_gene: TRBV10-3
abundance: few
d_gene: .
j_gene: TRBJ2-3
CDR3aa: CAIRAGDTQYF
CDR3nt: TGTGCCATCCGGGCCGGAGATACGCAGTATTTT

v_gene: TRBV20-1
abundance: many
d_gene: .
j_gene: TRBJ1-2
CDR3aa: CSANRVNYGYTF
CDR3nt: TGCAGTGCTAACAGGGTCAACTATGGCTACACCTTC

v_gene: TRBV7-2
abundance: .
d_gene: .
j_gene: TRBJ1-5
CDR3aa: CASSSMGGLEPQHF
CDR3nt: TGTGCCAGCAGTTCGATGGGGGGGCTTGAGCCCCAGCATTTT

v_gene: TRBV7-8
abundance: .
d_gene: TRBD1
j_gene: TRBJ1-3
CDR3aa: CASSPRTGGWNTIYF
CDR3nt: TGTGCCAGCAGCCCAAGGACAGGGGGTTGGAACACCATATATTTT

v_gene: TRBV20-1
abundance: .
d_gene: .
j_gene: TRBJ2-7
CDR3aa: CSASGVRGAVSYEQYF
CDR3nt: TGCAGTGCTAGTGGGGTTAGGGGAGCAGTCTCCTACGAGCAGTACTTC

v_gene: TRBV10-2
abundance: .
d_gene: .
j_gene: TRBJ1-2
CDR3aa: CASRGRGYTF
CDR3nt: TGCGCCAGCAGGGGACGAGGCTACACCTTC

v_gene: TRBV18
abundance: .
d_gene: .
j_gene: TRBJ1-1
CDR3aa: CASSPLKSRELNTEAFF
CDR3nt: TGTGCCAGCTCACCACTTAAATCTCGGGAACTGAACACTGAAGCTTTCTTT

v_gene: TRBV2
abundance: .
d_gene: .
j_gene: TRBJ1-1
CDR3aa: CASSEGGVGNTEAFF
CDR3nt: TGTGCCAGCAGCGAGGGGGGGGTGGGGAACACTGAAGCTTTCTTT

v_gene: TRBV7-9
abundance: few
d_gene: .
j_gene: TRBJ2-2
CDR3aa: CASSLAPTGELFF
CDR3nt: TGTGCCAGCAGCTTAGCGCCCACCGGGGAGCTGTTTTTT